The sequence of this T cell receptor beta chain was determined in a study of beta chain features in type 1 diabetes. Each donor gave one heparinised blood draw averaging about 120 mL. cDNA synthesis used the whole RNA isolate, giving expressed TCRB sequences. Profiled with immunoSEQ multiplex PCR; TCRdb holds only in-frame clones, not every one. Here the sample spans 300,000 to 350,000 clones, 14% being singletons. CDR1 and CDR2 from the germline V gene are SGHNT and YYREEE (reference sequence). This CDR3 is 13 amino acids long. V was pared by 1 base and J by 4 bases, with 7 bases between. The sequencing sample was made of central memory CD4+ T cells from blood. The chain is built from TRBV5-4 and TRBJ2-3; no definite D call. This clonotype was sampled from a young man in good health. CDR3 protein: CASSLLGPDTQYF. CDR3 in DNA: TGTGCCAGCAGCTTGTTGGGCCCAGATACGCAGTATTTT. Based on the CDR3 plus reference TRBV5-4 and TRBJ2-3, the full variable domain is ETGVTQSPTHLIKTRGQQVTLRCSSQSGHNTVSWYQQALGQGPQFIFQYYREEENGRGNFPPRFSGLQFPNYSSELNVNALELDDSALYLCASSLLGPDTQYFGPGTRLTVL.